The present T cell receptor (beta chain) was sequenced within a study of identical twins (dated by TCRdb to the mid-2010s). About the investigation overall: The study deep-sequenced TCR alpha and beta repertoires from monozygotic twins, unrelated adults of various ages and cord blood to test whether fetal clonotypes persist. Replicate twin experiments were performed at different times using different library preparation protocols to rule out contamination. Paper-wide results and their limitations: In monozygotic twins, recombination models systematically underestimated out-of-frame TCR alpha sharing, but the models matched the sharing seen between unrelated individuals. A weaker excess of twin sharing was found in beta out-of-frame sequences because the signal-to-noise ratio was lowered by fewer shared sequences. Zero-insertion analyses could be partly confounded by invariant T cells such as MAIT and iNKT, though diverse VJ usage argued against such confounding for most clonotypes. Compared with coincidental sharing between unrelated individuals, out-of-frame TCR alpha sequences shared between twins had an excess of sequences with low generation probability. Abundant cord blood beta clonotypes carried fewer insertions; young adult naive repertoires showed a weaker similar trend, while memory repertoires showed none. Conclusions relied on cross-sectional statistical analysis, since the same donors could not be followed over many years.

All donors were healthy Caucasians. The CDR3 spans 15 residues, from the cysteine through the phenylalanine. Left in the record is the CDR3 DNA by itself, 45 bases read in frame from the first base. Relative to germline, V is missing 6 bases and J is missing 4 bases, with 9 bases of the junction outside any gene match. CDR1 and CDR2 were assigned from the germline V gene as MNHGY and SAAAGT. Concerning this clonotype: This clone's antigen is unknown. The record has no base qualities; no much larger clone is one base away.

The method was 5' RACE. The listed sequencing device is Illumina HiSeq 2000. Template switching added a universal primer binding site, and the final cDNA carried a unique molecular identifier that allowed TCR cDNA molecules to be counted accurately. Specific primers in the conserved constant-segment region were used to synthesize first-strand cDNA for the TCR alpha and beta chains. Each cDNA library was double barcoded, with a SMART-Mk sample barcode plus Illumina barcodes, to control for contamination. TruSeq adapter sequences and Illumina sample barcodes were added in two successive PCR steps. Sequencing of the TCR alpha and beta cDNA libraries was done on the Illumina HiSeq platform using custom primers. As for the original processing: MiGEC was used to process raw reads and extract unique molecular identifiers, and MiXCR was used to find CDR3 positions. For each individual, recombination models were inferred using an EM algorithm with the repgenHMM and IGoR tools. The analysis of shared clonotypes was done with the tcR package in R, with sharing normalized by the product of cloneset sizes. Out-of-frame nonproductive sequences were analyzed to study raw recombination free of thymic and clonal selection effects. TCRdb redid the processing of the public reads, applying fastp at Q25 and MiXCR, and retained in-frame beta chains. Every entry covers one CDR3 protein and lists the most common genes and DNA from its rows. It is TCRdb's table, rather than the study itself, that gives the V and J calls and clone size. The sample includes 1.5 million to 2 million distinct CDR3 sequences, with roughly a third observed a single time. Of the sample, around 0.3% is held by the ten largest clones.

This receptor chain uses TRBV6-8 and TRBJ2-1, and 7 bases in between align with TRBD1. The TCR comes from a newborn girl in good health. The sample was cord blood. The nucleotides read TGTGCCAGCAGCCAAGGACAGGACACGTACAATGAGCAGTTCTTC. Its product reads: CASSQGQDTYNEQFF.